The 27 T cell receptor beta chains listed next were all sequenced from one sample in a study of shared clonotypes between healthy human individuals. Naivety among CD8 cells was defined by CD45RO negativity and positive CCR7 selection, thereby excluding terminally differentiated effector memory CD45RA+ cells. The protocol was immunoSEQ multiplex PCR, while the TCRdb copy is restricted to in-frame clones and leaves out a portion. The repertoire has more than 500,000 clones, roughly 95% of them found once; the top ten carry over 0.1%. Source material: naive CD8+ T cells sorted from blood. These receptors were obtained from a woman in her 30s in good health.

J is TRBJ2-1 and V is TRBV28; D not certain. The CDR3 has 12 amino acids. With 6 bases removed from V and 1 base from J, the gap between germline ends came to 4 bases. Germline-derived CDR1 and CDR2 are MDHEN and SYDVKM. This CDR3 reads CASRNSYNEQFF. For the CDR3, the DNA is TGTGCCAGCAGGAATTCCTACAATGAGCAGTTCTTC. The whole variable domain, filled in from reference TRBV28 and TRBJ2-1, reads DVKVTQSSRYLVKRTGEKVFLECVQDMDHENMFWYRQDPGLGLRLIYFSYDVKMKEKGDIPEGYSVSREKKERFSLILESASTNQTSMYLCASRNSYNEQFFGPGTRLTVL.

The gene calls are TRBV7-9 and TRBJ2-7, with 7 bases fitting TRBD2. Germline CDR1 and CDR2: SEHNR and FQNEAQ (reference sequence). V was pared by 8 bases and J by 2 bases, with 12 bases of the junction left unmatched. This CDR3 has 15 residues. The CDR3 region has the DNA TGTGCCAGCCTCCCGGCGGCGGGGGAGGCCTACGAGCAGTACTTC. Protein sequence: CASLPAAGEAYEQYF.

The chain carries TRBV28 and TRBJ2-7; no definite D call. The CDR3 contains 14 residues. The V gene's germline CDR1 is MDHEN and CDR2 SYDVKM. V was shortened by 6 bases and J by 1 base, with 13 bases between the two germline ends. The CDR3 nucleotides are TGTGCCAGCAGACTCACGGTGTTTTCCTACGAGCAGTACTTC. It codes for CASRLTVFSYEQYF.

This rearrangement joins TRBV10-1 to TRBJ2-5; 7 bases map to TRBD1. The J call is in doubt because the DNA end fits TRBJ2-7 better. From germline, CDR1 is WNHNN and CDR2 SYGVQD (reference sequence). There are 14 residues in the CDR3. This CDR3 is CASSESRGKNEQYF. Written as DNA, the CDR3 is TGCGCCAGCAGTGAGTCCAGGGGGAAAAACGAGCAGTACTTC.

V and J are TRBV19 and TRBJ1-5, with D perhaps matching TRBD1 (5 bases). There are 16 residues in the CDR3. The V gene lost 8 bases and the J gene lost 3 bases, with 20 bases spanning the gap. Germline V gene data show CDR1 as LNHDA and CDR2 as SQIVND (reference sequence). The CDR3 loop is CASEGLSAGSNQPQHF. The DNA of the CDR3 is TGTGCCAGTGAAGGTTTGTCTGCAGGGTCCAATCAGCCCCAGCATTTT.

In the case of this clone: This sample also contains other DNA sequences that code for the same CDR3. The chain recombines TRBV9 with TRBJ1-1; a possible D gene is TRBD1 (5 bases). CDR1 SGDLS and CDR2 YYNGEE come from the germline V gene. Between the trimmed V and J ends, which lost 2 bases and 4 bases, there was a span of 9 bases. The CDR3 sequence is 13 residues long. CDR3 loop: CASSVGGTTEAFF. The CDR3 nucleotides read TGTGCCAGCAGCGTGGGGGGGACCACTGAAGCTTTCTTT. Drawing the rest from reference TRBV9 and TRBJ1-1, the complete variable domain is DSGVTQTPKHLITATGQRVTLRCSPRSGDLSVYWYQQSLDQGLQFLIQYYNGEERAKGNILERFSAQQFPDLHSELNLSSLELGDSALYFCASSVGGTTEAFFGQGTRLTVV.

A remark on this clone: The junction differs from germline at one of its ends, possibly a read error. The chain recombines TRBV11-2 with TRBJ2-2; D uncertain. The CDR3 is made up of 13 amino acids. Germline lookup yields CDR1 SGHAT and CDR2 FQNNGV. This CDR3 reads CASSLVYTGELFF. The CDR3 DNA is TGTGCCAGCAGCTTAGTCTACACGGGGGAGCTGTTTTTT.

CDR3 sequence (DNA): TGTGCCAGCAGTGATGGGCAGGGAAGGAACATTCAGTACTTC. This gives the protein CASSDGQGRNIQYF. The J gene is TRBJ2-4, the V gene TRBV2, with TRBD1 as a possible D gene (5 bases). CDR1 SNHLY and CDR2 FYNNEI come from the germline V gene. The CDR3 length is 14 residues. The ends were cut back, 3 bases at V and 7 bases at J, with 13 bases in the middle.

This chain joins TRBV28 and TRBJ2-5; the match to TRBD1 covers 7 bases. Germline trimming cut 11 bases from V and 1 base from J; bases unmatched to any gene: 7. The CDR3 covers 13 residues. Germline loops: CDR1 MDHEN, CDR2 SYDVKM. The CDR3: CASQGTIQETQYF. DNA of the CDR3: TGTGCCTCACAGGGGACAATCCAAGAGACCCAGTACTTC.

The chain combines TRBV7-6 with TRBJ2-2; the D gene could be TRBD1 or TRBD2 (5 bases each). The CDR3 is made up of 16 amino acids. Trimming cost V 4 bases and J 6 bases, with 18 bases left between them. Germline CDR1 reads SGHVS; CDR2 reads FNYEAQ. CDR3 coding DNA: TGTGCCAGCAGCTCCCCGCCGGGACCCCTCCCCGGGGAGCTGTTTTTT. Translated: CASSSPPGPLPGELFF.

This clone was observed once. This sequence joins TRBV7-6 and TRBJ1-5, with 11 positions matching TRBD1. Germline values: CDR1 SGHVS, CDR2 FNYEAQ. The CDR3 runs to 15 residues. V lost 5 bases and J lost 3; bases outside the gene matches: 3. Here the CDR3 DNA reads TGTGCCAGCAGCCGGGACAGGGGGGCCAATCAGCCCCAGCATTTT. Translation: CASSRDRGANQPQHF. Drawing the rest from reference TRBV7-6 and TRBJ1-5, the complete variable domain is GAGVSQSPRYKVTKRGQDVALRCDPISGHVSLYWYRQALGQGPEFLTYFNYEAQQDKSGLPNDRFSAERPEGSISTLTIQRTEQRDSAMYRCASSRDRGANQPQHFGDGTRLSIL.

The genes are TRBV6-1 and TRBJ2-6; possible D gene TRBD2, 5 bases. Trimming pared 1 base from V and 8 bases from J, leaving 6 bases between. Per germline, CDR1 MNHNS and CDR2 SASEGT. The CDR3 has 13 residues. The CDR3 region has the DNA TGTGCCAGCAGTGAAGTGGACTCCAACGTCCTGACTTTC. It translates to CASSEVDSNVLTF.

The rearrangement links TRBV6-5 to TRBJ1-2; weak D call: TRBD1 (6 bases). CDR3 length equals 13 residues. Trimming shortened V by 6 bases and J by 3 bases, and 11 bases separated the two germline ends. Germline-derived CDR1 and CDR2 are MNHEY and SVGAGI. The CDR3 here is CASRDSYYYGYTF. DNA for the CDR3: TGTGCCAGCAGGGACAGCTACTACTATGGCTACACCTTC.

V usage is TRBV10-3 and J usage is TRBJ2-7; D uncertain. This CDR3 is 18 amino acids long. Trimming stripped 3 bases from V and 2 bases from J, with 23 bases between. In germline, CDR1 is ENHRY, CDR2 SYGVKD. CDR3 bases: TGTGCCATCAGTGATGAGTTGTCAGGAAACCGGCTTACCTACGAGCAGTACTTC. Its protein is CAISDELSGNRLTYEQYF.

The chain combines TRBV19 with TRBJ1-2, with TRBD1 matching 7 bases. Per the germline V gene, CDR1 is LNHDA and CDR2 is SQIVND (reference sequence). The CDR3 loop spans 14 amino acids. V gave up 3 bases and J gave up 0 bases; unmatched junction bases: 1. The CDR3 region is CASSIGTANYGYTF. In nucleotides, the CDR3 is TGTGCCAGTAGTATTGGGACAGCTAACTATGGCTACACCTTC. The whole variable domain, remainder taken from reference TRBV19 and TRBJ1-2, is DGGITQSPKYLFRKEGQNVTLSCEQNLNHDAMYWYRQDPGQGLRLIYYSQIVNDFQKGDIAEGYSVSREKKESFPLTVTSAQKNPTAFYLCASSIGTANYGYTFGSGTRLTVV.

The rearrangement joins TRBV27 to TRBJ2-1, with 8 nucleotides matching TRBD2. Per the germline V gene, CDR1 is MNHEY and CDR2 is SMNVEV (reference sequence). Trimming cost V 6 bases and J 6 bases; bases outside gene matches: 16. CDR3 length equals 17 residues. Here the CDR3 DNA reads TGTGCCAGCAGCCCTATATTCCGGGGGGGAGTCGCCAATGAGCAGTTCTTC. This encodes CASSPIFRGGVANEQFF.

The rearrangement uses TRBV5-6 and TRBJ2-7; 9 nucleotides match TRBD1. Germline-derived CDR1 and CDR2 are SGHDT and YYEEEE. J lost 7 bases, V lost 4 bases, and 9 bases had no gene match. This CDR3 is built from 14 residues. CDR3 in amino acids: CASSPGTGFWEQYF. The CDR3 coding sequence is TGTGCCAGCAGCCCCGGGACAGGGTTTTGGGAGCAGTACTTC. Full variable domain (outside the CDR3, taken from reference TRBV5-6 and TRBJ2-7): DAGVTQSPTHLIKTRGQQVTLRCSPKSGHDTVSWYQQALGQGPQFIFQYYEEEERQRGNFPDRFSGHQFPNYSSELNVNALLLGDSALYLCASSPGTGFWEQYFGPGTRLTVT.

V gene TRBV11-2 combines with J gene TRBJ2-1, with D possibly TRBD1 on 5 matching bases. Trimming left V 1 base short and J 2 bases short, with 9 bases between. The CDR3 has 15 residues. Per the germline V gene, CDR1 is SGHAT and CDR2 is FQNNGV. CDR3 loop: CASSLVRGTYNEQFF. DNA of the CDR3: TGTGCCAGCAGCTTAGTTAGGGGAACCTACAATGAGCAGTTCTTC.

The chain employs TRBV4-1 and TRBJ2-2; D not certain. CDR1 and CDR2 (germline): MGHRA, YSYEKL. The CDR3 loop spans 12 amino acids. The V end was cut by 3 bases, the J end by 7 bases, with 6 bases between. CDR3 amino acids: CASSHVSGELFF. In nucleotides, the CDR3 is TGCGCCAGCAGCCATGTAAGCGGGGAGCTGTTTTTT.

Remarks on this clone: In the same sample, other DNA sequences code for this CDR3. The J gene is TRBJ2-7, the V gene TRBV5-1, with D perhaps matching TRBD2 (6 bases). V gave up 0 bases and J gave up 2 bases, with 9 bases separating them. CDR1 and CDR2 (germline): SGHRS, YFSETQ. This CDR3 comprises 14 residues. Here the CDR3 DNA reads TGCGCCAGCAGCTTGGCACGGGGGACCTACGAGCAGTACTTC. Translation gives CASSLARGTYEQYF.

The chain links TRBV2 to TRBJ1-2; possible D gene TRBD1, 6 bases. Germline CDR1 is SNHLY and CDR2 is FYNNEI. V was cut by 8 bases and J by 7 bases, with 14 bases left in between. The length of the CDR3 is 12 residues. CDR3 nucleotides: TGTGCCAGCTATGCAGGGGAGGCTGGCTACACCTTC. Residues: CASYAGEAGYTF.

Remarks on this clone: Other DNA sequences in this sample translate to the same CDR3. This chain joins TRBV5-6 and TRBJ2-1, with 12 bases identical to TRBD2. The CDR3 covers 15 residues. V dropped 2 bases and J dropped 4; count of bases not matched to a gene: 1. Germline V CDR1 and CDR2: SGHDT, YYEEEE. The CDR3 spells CASSFGTSGYNEQFF. The CDR3 DNA sequence: TGTGCCAGCAGCTTTGGGACTAGCGGGTACAATGAGCAGTTCTTC.

The chain employs TRBV6-5 and TRBJ1-1; the match to TRBD1 covers 7 bases. CDR1 and CDR2 (germline): MNHEY, SVGAGI. The CDR3 sequence is 14 residues long. The ends lost 6 bases at V and 0 bases at J; junction bases unmatched: 4. CDR3 sequence (DNA): TGTGCCAGCAGCCTGACAGGGATGAACACTGAAGCTTTCTTT. Translated: CASSLTGMNTEAFF.

The V call is TRBV11-2, the J call TRBJ2-7; D not resolved. The CDR3 runs 14 residues. V was clipped by 1 base and J by 2 bases, with 9 bases between them. Germline-derived CDR1 and CDR2 are SGHAT and FQNNGV. In DNA, the CDR3 is TGTGCCAGCAGCTTAGCTTCGGTACCCTACGAGCAGTACTTC. This translates into CASSLASVPYEQYF.

The chain links TRBV6-6 to TRBJ2-7; D is unclear. CDR3 size: 13 residues. Germline V gives CDR1 MNHNY, CDR2 SVGAGI (reference sequence). V lost 1 base and J lost 1, with 5 bases in between. This CDR3 is CASSYWNSYEQYF. The CDR3 DNA reads as TGTGCCAGCAGTTACTGGAATTCCTACGAGCAGTACTTC.

This chain uses TRBV11-2 with TRBJ2-3, with 13 bases fitting TRBD2. The CDR3 covers 16 residues. With V trimmed by 3 bases and J by 6 bases, 6 bases remained unmatched. The V gene's germline CDR1 is SGHAT and CDR2 FQNNGV. The CDR3 DNA follows: TGTGCCAGCAGCTTGGGACTAGCGGGACGGCTGGATACGCAGTATTTT. Its translation is CASSLGLAGRLDTQYF.

The gene calls are TRBV28 and TRBJ2-7; D perhaps matches TRBD2 (5 bases). Trimming took off 6 bases at V and 2 bases at J, with 20 bases between the two ends. The CDR3 has 16 residues. Germline V lookup: CDR1 MDHEN, CDR2 SYDVKM. The CDR3 is CASRAQVGGLTYEQYF. CDR3 sequence (DNA): TGTGCCAGCAGGGCCCAGGTTGGCGGGCTCACCTACGAGCAGTACTTC.